The rows below give T cell receptor beta chains drawn from one sample of a study. TCRdb redid the calling of the 5' RACE reads with MiXCR, one entry per CDR3 protein. The sample lists roughly 8,200 distinct CDR3 sequences, approximately 52% occurring once. Sample: memory CD4+ T cells sorted from a lymph node. These receptors all stem from a female donor with breast cancer. Each CDR3 is given with its conserved first and last residue.

V gene: TRBV7-2
J gene: TRBJ1-2
CDR3 protein: CASSLGAGFLYGYTF

V gene: TRBV6-2/TRBV6-3
J gene: TRBJ1-2
CDR3 protein: CASSYPVFNYGYTF

V gene: TRBV5-1
J gene: TRBJ2-2
CDR3 protein: CASSLLQQGPDTGELFF

V gene: TRBV4-1
J gene: TRBJ1-2
CDR3 protein: CASSPTTKPRQGSNYGYTF

V gene: TRBV29-1
J gene: TRBJ1-2
CDR3 protein: CSVATGTGGGYGYTF

V gene: TRBV7-9
J gene: TRBJ1-2
CDR3 protein: CASSLALLDRGGYTF

V gene: TRBV5-1
J gene: TRBJ1-1
CDR3 protein: CASRRAVGDTEAFF

V gene: TRBV20-1
J gene: TRBJ1-6
CDR3 protein: CSASGQDLNSPLHF

V gene: TRBV7-8
J gene: TRBJ1-3
CDR3 protein: CASSLGGDTIYF

V gene: TRBV6-5
J gene: TRBJ2-2
CDR3 protein: CASSDFQRGRWTGELFF

V gene: TRBV20-1
J gene: TRBJ2-7
CDR3 protein: CSALGSYEQYF

V gene: TRBV4-2
J gene: TRBJ1-1
CDR3 protein: CASSQAGTGGTEAFF

V gene: TRBV30
J gene: TRBJ1-1
CDR3 protein: CAWSWGNEAFF

V gene: TRBV6-5
J gene: TRBJ2-7
CDR3 protein: CASSLYGGSYEQYF

V gene: TRBV30
J gene: TRBJ2-5
CDR3 protein: CAWFSFGDQETQYF

V gene: TRBV12-3/TRBV12-4
J gene: TRBJ2-6
CDR3 protein: CASSLGSGANVLTF

V gene: TRBV10-3
J gene: TRBJ1-1
CDR3 protein: CAINGQGMNTEAFF

V gene: TRBV20-1
J gene: TRBJ1-2
CDR3 protein: CSARDVTGNPYGYTF

V gene: TRBV28
J gene: TRBJ2-5
CDR3 protein: CASSLTSGSRWAETQYF

V gene: TRBV4-3
J gene: TRBJ2-5
CDR3 protein: CASSQGSQETQYF

V gene: TRBV7-9
J gene: TRBJ1-1
CDR3 protein: CASSRPQGIAFF

V gene: TRBV6-1
J gene: TRBJ2-1
CDR3 protein: CASNTDGETYNEQFF

V gene: TRBV20-1
J gene: TRBJ2-3
CDR3 protein: CSAHSSFSGTDTQYF

V gene: TRBV6-6
J gene: TRBJ1-1
CDR3 protein: CASSYRGTNTEAFF

V gene: TRBV7-2
J gene: TRBJ2-1
CDR3 protein: CASSPGLNNEQFF

V gene: TRBV30
J gene: TRBJ2-1
CDR3 protein: CAWSAAVEQFF

V gene: TRBV7-3
J gene: TRBJ2-1
CDR3 protein: CASSFLGMDEQFF

V gene: TRBV20-1
J gene: TRBJ2-1
CDR3 protein: CSARGLAGMGSDEQFF

V gene: TRBV5-1
J gene: TRBJ2-1
CDR3 protein: CASSLQLPLPNEQFF

V gene: TRBV20-1
J gene: TRBJ2-1
CDR3 protein: CSAREYGGINEQFF